This T cell receptor beta chain was sequenced for a study of early T cells in non-severe SARS-CoV-2 infection. CDR3 length equals 13 residues. V dropped 5 bases and J dropped 3; count of bases not matched to a gene: 5. CDR1 is DFQATT and CDR2 is SNEGSKA in the germline V gene (reference sequence). Individually, cDNA molecules had unique molecular identifiers attached to them. TCRdb reanalysed the 5' RACE reads using MiXCR and keeps one entry per CDR3 protein. The sample lists 70,000 or so distinct CDR3 sequences; roughly 13% were seen once. This clonotype was found many times. The receptor comes from an adult who was a healthcare worker with PCR-confirmed SARS-CoV-2 infection or an uninfected control (not recorded which). This chain uses TRBV20-1 with TRBJ2-7; 9 positions match TRBD1. Sequencing input: whole blood. The CDR3 loop reads CSASQGAGYEQYF. The CDR3 DNA reads as TGCAGTGCTTCACAGGGGGCCGGCTACGAGCAGTACTTC.